The next 8 T cell receptor beta chains were all read from a single sample in a study of OX40 agonist ivuxolimab in advanced cancers. Libraries were built with the immunoSEQ multiplex PCR assay. TCRdb retrieved this table from immuneACCESS and kept in-frame rearrangements only. Not all clones are present; in checked studies, unresolved V genes account for under half, and no reason is known for the remainder. The sample table holds 65,000 to 100,000 clones, of which about 85% were seen once. The ten largest make up 3% to 4.5% of the sample. The material sequenced was CD4+ or CD8+ T cells sorted from blood, taken in a trial of the OX40 agonist ivuxolimab. These receptors were obtained from an adult with an advanced solid tumor such as melanoma, head and neck, liver or kidney cancer.

The chain uses TRBV11-3 and TRBJ2-7; perhaps TRBD2 as D (6 bases). The germline V gene has CDR1 SGHNT and CDR2 YENEEA. Trimming stripped 2 bases from V and 0 bases from J, with 11 bases between. The CDR3 is 15 amino acids. CDR3 DNA sequence: TGTGCCAGCAGCTTAAAGGGACTGTACTCCTACGAGCAGTACTTC. Translated, it gives CASSLKGLYSYEQYF.

CDR3 nucleotides: TGTGCCAGCAGCCCCCGTTACGGAACAACTAATGAAAAACTGTTTTTT. Its protein is CASSPRYGTTNEKLFF. The V and J genes are TRBV5-6 and TRBJ1-4; D uncertain. Germline CDR1 is SGHDT and CDR2 is YYEEEE. The CDR3 extends over 16 amino acids. The V and J ends lost 4 bases and 0 bases respectively, with 13 bases between them.

The rearrangement joins TRBV5-1 to TRBJ2-2; 7 positions match TRBD2. V lost 1 base, J lost 7 bases, and 10 bases stayed unmatched. The CDR3 is 16 residues long. Germline CDR1 SGHRS, CDR2 YFSETQ. The DNA for the CDR3 is TGCGCCAGCAGCTTGAGTAGGGACTACCTCCACGGGGAGCTGTTTTTT. This gives the protein CASSLSRDYLHGELFF.

This clone appeared a few times. The chain uses TRBV19 and TRBJ2-7; D may be TRBD1 or TRBD2 (5 bases each). V lost 4 bases to trimming and J lost 7 bases, with 11 bases between them. CDR1 LNHDA and CDR2 SQIVND come from the germline V gene (reference sequence). This CDR3 has 12 residues. CDR3 sequence reads: CASSRGRREQYF. The CDR3 DNA follows: TGTGCCAGTAGTAGGGGGAGACGGGAGCAGTACTTC.

J is TRBJ1-4 and V is TRBV18; 8 nucleotides agree with TRBD1. The germline CDR1 and CDR2 sequences are KGHSH and LQKENI. The trim removed 3 bases at V and 3 bases at J, leaving 3 bases unmatched. The CDR3 is made up of 15 amino acids. The CDR3 loop is CASSPPGQANEKLFF. CDR3 DNA sequence: TGTGCCAGCTCACCCCCGGGACAGGCTAATGAAAAACTGTTTTTT.

The rearrangement links TRBV5-1 to TRBJ2-3; 12 bases map to TRBD2. CDR3 length: 17 residues. The germline gives CDR1 SGHRS, CDR2 YFSETQ. Trimming cost V 0 bases and J 0 bases; bases outside gene matches: 2. The CDR3 DNA follows: TGCGCCAGCAGCTTGGAACTAGCGGGAGGCAGCACAGATACGCAGTATTTT. Translation: CASSLELAGGSTDTQYF. The entire variable domain, with the rest obtained from reference TRBV5-1 and TRBJ2-3, is as follows: KAGVTQTPRYLIKTRGQQVTLSCSPISGHRSVSWYQQTPGQGLQFLFEYFSETQRNKGNFPGRFSGRQFSNSRSEMNVSTLELGDSALYLCASSLELAGGSTDTQYFGPGTRLTVL.

This chain joins TRBV6-5 and TRBJ2-7, with TRBD1 identical over 7 bases. Germline values: CDR1 MNHEY, CDR2 SVGAGI. The CDR3 contains 15 residues. The V gene end was trimmed by 5 bases and the J gene end by 1 base; junction bases not matched to a gene: 8. Written as DNA, the CDR3 is TGTGCCAGCAGTGCCCGGGACAGCCAATCCTACGAGCAGTACTTC. Encoded protein: CASSARDSQSYEQYF.

This sequence joins TRBV4-1 and TRBJ2-4; no definite D call. V was trimmed by 4 bases and J by 2 bases, leaving 12 bases between them. The germline CDR1 and CDR2 sequences are MGHRA and YSYEKL. The CDR3 runs 15 residues. CDR3 nucleotides: TGCGCCAGCAGCCCCCTCCCGGTTTCCAAAAACATTCAGTACTTC. Translated: CASSPLPVSKNIQYF.